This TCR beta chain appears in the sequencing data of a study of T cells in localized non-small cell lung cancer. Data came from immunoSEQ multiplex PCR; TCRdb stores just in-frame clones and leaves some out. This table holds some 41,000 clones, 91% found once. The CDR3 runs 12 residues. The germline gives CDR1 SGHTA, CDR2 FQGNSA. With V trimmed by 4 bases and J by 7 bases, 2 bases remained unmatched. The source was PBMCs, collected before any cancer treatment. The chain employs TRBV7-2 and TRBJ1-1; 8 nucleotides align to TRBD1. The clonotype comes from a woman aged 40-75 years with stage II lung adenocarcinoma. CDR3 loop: CASSWDRSEAFF. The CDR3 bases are TGTGCCAGCAGCTGGGACAGGAGTGAAGCTTTCTTT.